This T cell receptor (beta chain) comes out of a study of cytomegalovirus exposure and HLA in healthy donors. Study as a whole: HLA-typed donors were the source of approximately 88 million unique TCRs, which an early data release held.

A word on this clone: No antigen is known for it.

Study-wide results and limits: A later analysis by the authors found several of the most significant clusters apparently linked to common viral pathogens. Being productive about 87% or about 30% of the time was typical of most TCR beta V segments in an earlier analysis. Presence/absence analyses assumed roughly uniform sequencing depth across donors, which may not hold.

PCR used 60 Vbeta primers and 13 Jbeta primers. The assay was immunoSEQ multiplex PCR, and TCRdb's table has in-frame clones only and misses some. The table lists roughly 200,000 clones, approximately 82% of them singletons, with about 1.8% in the top ten. The germline V gene encodes CDR1 KGHSH and CDR2 LQKENI. This CDR3 contains 16 residues. V gave up 3 bases and J gave up 8 bases; unmatched junction bases: 15. The clonotype comes from a man aged 35 to 55 in good health and CMV-seropositive. Sequenced sample: PBMCs. This chain uses TRBV18 with TRBJ1-2; 7 nucleotides align to TRBD1. CDR3 sequence: CASSPFSGQREEGYTF. For the CDR3, the DNA is TGTGCCAGCTCACCCTTTTCGGGACAGCGAGAGGAGGGCTACACCTTC.